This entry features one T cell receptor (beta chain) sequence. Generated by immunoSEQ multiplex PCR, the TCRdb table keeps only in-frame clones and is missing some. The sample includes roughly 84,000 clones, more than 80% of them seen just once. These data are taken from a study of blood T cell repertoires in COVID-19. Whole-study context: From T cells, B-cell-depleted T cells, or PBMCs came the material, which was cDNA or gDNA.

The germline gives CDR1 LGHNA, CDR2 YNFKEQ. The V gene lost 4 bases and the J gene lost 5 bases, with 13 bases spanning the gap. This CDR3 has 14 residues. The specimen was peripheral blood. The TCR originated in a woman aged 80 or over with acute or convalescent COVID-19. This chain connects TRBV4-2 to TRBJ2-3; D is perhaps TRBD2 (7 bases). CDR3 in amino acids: CASSPGEGVDTQYF. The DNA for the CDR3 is TGTGCCAGCAGCCCGGGGGAGGGGGTAGATACGCAGTATTTT.